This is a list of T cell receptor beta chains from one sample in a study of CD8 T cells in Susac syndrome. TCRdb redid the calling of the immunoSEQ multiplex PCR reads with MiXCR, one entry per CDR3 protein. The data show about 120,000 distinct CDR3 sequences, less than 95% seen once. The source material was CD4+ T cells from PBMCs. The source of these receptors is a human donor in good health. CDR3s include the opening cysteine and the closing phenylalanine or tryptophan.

CASSPRGRGANVLTF,TRBV9
CASSKTGIGRKLFF,TRBV6-5
CASSPGEEEYEQYF,TRBV5-4
CSARESGLFFEQYF,TRBV20-1
CSVEGLAGGPNPLSYEQYF,TRBV29-1
CASSLGQQSNEQFF,TRBV5-1
CASSSGLTADTQYF,TRBV6-6
CASSERVGRGTDTQYF,TRBV25-1
CASSFRDNYEQYF,TRBV5-4
CSAMTQGSWNNEQFF,TRBV29-1
CASSSKETQYF,TRBV6-6
CSVGWGSGNTIYF,TRBV29-1
CASSPRLAGDGTDTQYF,TRBV7-2
CASRNNEQFF,TRBV2
CASSLAGKLPTGELFF,TRBV7-2
CASSYSGTGTNTGELFF,TRBV6-5
CASRGNPNTGELFF,TRBV2
CASSLGGTSGRYEQYF,TRBV28
CASKTTGVSSYNEQFF,TRBV6-6
CASSEGSGRNKNIQYF,TRBV6-4
CAWAGDTQYF,TRBV30
CASSWSGGSGANVLTF,TRBV12-3/TRBV12-4
CASSGAGGTNTGELFF,TRBV7-7
CASSEPGLGTYEQYF,TRBV6-6
CATSRGLAGSYNEQFF,TRBV15
CSAQTDRPSSYNSPLHF,TRBV20-1
CSVGASGTETQYF,TRBV29-1
CASSAGQTYEQYF,TRBV5-1
CSASFPGANVLTF,TRBV20-1
CATSPLQTGFGTEAFF,TRBV15
CASRVTSGSRGAEQFF,TRBV6-1
CSVVYAHNQPQHF,TRBV29-1
CSVGPGQGDGYTF,TRBV29-1
CASSMTGDGNIQYF,TRBV19
CSVTTGRNYGYTF,TRBV29-1
CASIRDFQETQYF,TRBV2
CATLSGVAGVSPEQFF,TRBV6-1
CASSLETTFYNEQFF,TRBV5-4
CASSIQGSGEQFF,TRBV2
CASSLTAGRGPRAEQFF,TRBV7-3
CASSFGSYGYTF,TRBV12-3/TRBV12-4
CASSPRGPGTGTYEQYF,TRBV18
CASSWGDSFYNEQFF,TRBV5-6
CASSRGATGPLHF,TRBV12-3/TRBV12-4
CASSFRTGLGAFF,TRBV11-2
CSARRDSYEQYF,TRBV20-1
CASLSGEGNIQYF,TRBV27
CAWSSTGELFF,TRBV30
CSTTSAGPDTQYF,TRBV29-1
CASSLDRSGRTKNIQYF,TRBV5-4
CASTAGETQYF,TRBV27
CSAVAGGQETQYF,TRBV20-1
CASSIRSVDPKTSYEQYF,TRBV19